Listed here are 5 T cell receptor beta chains from one sample, sequenced in a study of early T cells in non-severe SARS-CoV-2 infection. TCRdb fed the 5' RACE reads into MiXCR, producing one record per CDR3 protein. The table includes 30,000 to 40,000 distinct CDR3 sequences, over 9% detected once. Sequencing was done on a sample of whole blood. All receptors derive from an adult who was a healthcare worker with PCR-confirmed SARS-CoV-2 infection or an uninfected control (not recorded which).

As to this clonotype: A much more abundant neighbour one base away suggests this may be a read error. This chain connects TRBV5-1 to TRBJ2-7; 8 bases line up with TRBD1. The junction had 6 bases not matched to a gene; V was cut back by 4 bases and J by 3 bases. CDR1 and CDR2 from the germline V gene are SGHRS and YFSETQ. The length of the CDR3 is 14 residues. This chain's CDR3 is CASSITGGRYEQYF. The CDR3 DNA reads TGCGCCAGCAGCATTACAGGGGGGCGCTACGAGCAGTACTTC.

This clonotype was detected only a few times. CDR3: CASSYDLTSGYTF. DNA of the CDR3: TGTGCCAGCAGTTACGATCTGACGTCCGGCTACACCTTC. This chain uses TRBV6-5 with TRBJ1-2, with D hard to call. The CDR3 loop spans 13 amino acids. The V end was cut by 2 bases, the J end by 8 bases, with 12 bases between. CDR1 MNHEY and CDR2 SVGAGI come from the germline V gene.

The table lists this clonotype with many counts. J is TRBJ1-4 and V is TRBV4-3, with D perhaps TRBD1 (6 bases). This CDR3 spans 14 amino acids. V dropped 4 bases and J dropped 5 bases, with 11 bases sitting between them. CDR1 is LGHNA and CDR2 is YSLEER in the germline V gene. This CDR3 reads CASSPSGANEKLFF. The CDR3 nucleotides are TGCGCCAGCAGCCCATCAGGGGCGAATGAAAAACTGTTTTTT.

This clonotype was observed at least ten times. This chain connects TRBV24-1 to TRBJ2-7, with D tentatively TRBD1 or TRBD2 (7 bases each). The CDR3 totals 15 residues. V was trimmed by 3 bases and J by 1 base, leaving 12 bases between them. CDR1 is KGHDR and CDR2 is SFDVKD in the germline V gene. CDR3: CATSDGRDRSYEQYF. CDR3 in DNA: TGTGCCACCAGTGATGGGAGGGACAGATCCTACGAGCAGTACTTC.

This chain connects TRBV7-9 to TRBJ1-2; 10 bases are shared with TRBD1. V shed 7 bases, J shed 5 bases, and the junction held 10 bases outside the gene matches. The germline V gene has CDR1 SEHNR and CDR2 FQNEAQ (reference sequence). This CDR3 has 15 residues. The CDR3 DNA reads as TGTGCCAGCAAGTCCGGGACAGGGGTAGGGTATGGCTACACCTTC. It translates to CASKSGTGVGYGYTF.